The 32 T cell receptor beta chains given below trace back to one sample, sequenced in a study of shared clonotypes between healthy human individuals. TCRdb's table, derived via immunoSEQ multiplex PCR, lists solely in-frame clones and lacks some. The data show around 2,000,000 clones, 85% to 95% seen once. CD45RO-negative CD8 cells positively selected for CCR7 made up the naive population, which excluded terminally differentiated effector memory CD45RA+ cells. Sequenced input: naive CD8+ T cells from PBMCs. The receptors come from a man in his late teens or twenties in good health. Some clones in this sample may be carry-over from other donors' samples.

The chain has TRBV6-5 and TRBJ1-1; no clear D. The CDR3 sequence is 15 residues long. Germline CDR1 MNHEY, CDR2 SVGAGI. Trimming stripped 3 bases from V and 1 base from J, with 12 bases between. CDR3 in DNA: TGTGCCAGCAGTTATAGGGTAGGCTGGAACACTGAAGCTTTCTTT. Encoded protein: CASSYRVGWNTEAFF.

This clone was detected only a few times. Other DNA sequences in this specimen translate into the identical CDR3. This chain joins TRBV6-1 and TRBJ1-2, with a possible D match to TRBD1 (5 bases). CDR1 is MNHNS, CDR2 SASEGT, per germline. Trimming left V 3 bases short and J 4 bases short, with 9 bases between. The CDR3 runs to 13 residues. CDR3 sequence reads: CASSDGGGYGYTF. The CDR3 bases are TGTGCCAGCAGTGACGGCGGGGGCTATGGCTACACCTTC.

The chain combines TRBV27 with TRBJ2-5; no clear D. Germline lookup yields CDR1 MNHEY and CDR2 SMNVEV (reference sequence). The CDR3 contains 13 residues. With 3 bases removed from V and 5 bases from J, the gap between germline ends came to 10 bases. CDR3 DNA: TGTGCCAGCAGTTTCCTAGTGGGTGAGACCCAGTACTTC. Translation: CASSFLVGETQYF.

The chain has TRBV30 and TRBJ2-1, with a weak D call TRBD2 (5 bases). Trimming removed 0 bases at V and 6 bases at J, with 15 bases between. This CDR3 is 15 amino acids long. Per the germline V gene, CDR1 is GTSNPN and CDR2 is SVGIG (reference sequence). The CDR3 sequence is CAWSVRSWGVNEQFF. In DNA form, the CDR3 reads TGTGCCTGGAGTGTACGTTCCTGGGGAGTCAATGAGCAGTTCTTC.

V gene TRBV2 combines with J gene TRBJ2-7; TRBD2 matches at 8 bases. J was trimmed by 2 bases and V by 9 bases; bases with no gene match: 6. CDR1 is SNHLY and CDR2 is FYNNEI in the germline V gene. The CDR3 has 13 amino acids. This CDR3 reads CAREPRGAYEQYF. The CDR3 bases are TGTGCCAGGGAGCCGCGGGGGGCCTACGAGCAGTACTTC.

This rearrangement joins TRBV5-8 to TRBJ1-2; unclear D gene. V was trimmed by 0 bases and J by 2 bases, leaving 11 bases between them. Germline CDR1 is SGHTS and CDR2 is YDEGEE. The CDR3 extends over 15 amino acids. CDR3 sequence (DNA): TGTGCCAGCAGCTTGGATGGGCAGCAGAACTATGGCTACACCTTC. Translated: CASSLDGQQNYGYTF.

The chain uses TRBV5-1 and TRBJ2-7, with 11 bases fitting TRBD2. V shed 0 bases and J 1 base; nucleotides not matched to a gene: 0. The CDR3 length is 15 residues. CDR1 SGHRS and CDR2 YFSETQ come from the germline V gene. This chain's CDR3 is CASSLASGRSYEQYF. The CDR3 DNA reads TGCGCCAGCAGCTTGGCTAGCGGGAGGTCCTACGAGCAGTACTTC.

This chain links TRBV27 with TRBJ2-7, with TRBD1 matching 12 bases. This CDR3 contains 15 residues. Germline V gene data show CDR1 as MNHEY and CDR2 as SMNVEV (reference sequence). The V segment lost 1 base and the J segment 5 bases; nucleotides outside the gene matches: 3. The chain's CDR3 is CASSLFGTGGNEQYF. CDR3 DNA: TGTGCCAGCAGTTTATTCGGGACAGGGGGCAACGAGCAGTACTTC.

DNA for the CDR3: TGTGCCAGCAGCGAGGACAGGGGAGTCAATCAGCCCCAGCATTTT. Residues: CASSEDRGVNQPQHF. The chain combines TRBV6-6 with TRBJ1-5; 9 bases align to TRBD1. Germline assignment: CDR1 MNHNY and CDR2 SVGAGI (reference sequence). There are 15 residues in the CDR3. J was trimmed by 3 bases and V by 6 bases; bases with no gene match: 6.

This clone was counted a single time. The genes are TRBV27 and TRBJ2-2, with D perhaps matching TRBD1 (5 bases). V was pared by 1 base and J by 1 base, with 10 bases between. Germline V gives CDR1 MNHEY, CDR2 SMNVEV (reference sequence). The CDR3 covers 16 residues. The CDR3 bases are TGTGCCAGCAGTTTATGGGTAACAGGGAACACCGGGGAGCTGTTTTTT. Encoded protein: CASSLWVTGNTGELFF.

As concerns this clone: Other DNA sequences in the same sample also yield this CDR3. V gene TRBV7-9 combines with J gene TRBJ2-1; D remains unclear. Germline-derived CDR1 and CDR2 are SEHNR and FQNEAQ (reference sequence). The CDR3 has 11 amino acids. V was clipped by 4 bases and J by 10 bases, with 8 bases between them. CDR3 nucleotide sequence: TGTGCCAGCAGCTCCCCCCCCGAGCAGTTCTTC. Residues: CASSSPPEQFF.

V and J are TRBV5-6 and TRBJ2-1; D is uncertain. Germline values: CDR1 SGHDT, CDR2 YYEEEE. The CDR3 extends over 15 amino acids. The ends were cut back, 4 bases at V and 8 bases at J, with 19 bases in the middle. CDR3: CASSPITAFLDEQFF. For the CDR3, the DNA is TGTGCCAGCAGCCCTATTACTGCATTTCTAGATGAGCAGTTCTTC.

The genes are TRBV18 and TRBJ1-5; D call uncertain. Germline values: CDR1 KGHSH, CDR2 LQKENI. The CDR3 runs 15 residues. With 2 bases removed from V and 0 bases from J, the gap between germline ends came to 8 bases. The CDR3: CASSPAVNSNQPQHF. The CDR3 DNA is TGTGCCAGCTCACCAGCGGTTAATAGCAATCAGCCCCAGCATTTT.

This clone was recorded only once. The chain employs TRBV7-8 and TRBJ2-7; TRBD1 agrees at 9 bases. The CDR3 sequence is 15 residues long. The germline gives CDR1 SGHVS, CDR2 FQNEAQ. Losses at the gene ends were 8 bases for V and 0 bases for J; bases not matched to a gene: 8. CDR3 region: CASLHKDRGSYEQYF. The CDR3 DNA sequence: TGTGCCAGCCTCCACAAGGACAGGGGCTCCTACGAGCAGTACTTC.

The CDR3 nucleotides are TGTGCCAGCAGTTTAACGGCCCCCCGGGGTGAGCAGTACTTC. Its protein product is CASSLTAPRGEQYF. V usage is TRBV27 and J usage is TRBJ2-7, with a possible D match to TRBD2 (5 bases). The V and J ends lost 2 bases and 7 bases respectively, with 15 bases between them. The length of the CDR3 is 14 residues. Germline values: CDR1 MNHEY, CDR2 SMNVEV (reference sequence).

V gene TRBV27 combines with J gene TRBJ1-4; D may be TRBD1 (5 bases). This CDR3 has 15 amino acids. V lost 9 bases, J lost 3 bases, and 17 bases lay in between. Germline-derived CDR1 and CDR2 are MNHEY and SMNVEV (reference sequence). The CDR3 DNA follows: TGTGCCAGTCAGACCACGGGGCTGGCTAATGAAAAACTGTTTTTT. As protein: CASQTTGLANEKLFF. The complete variable domain, with remaining parts taken from reference TRBV27 and TRBJ1-4, reads EAQVTQNPRYLITVTGKKLTVTCSQNMNHEYMSWYRQDPGLGLRQIYYSMNVEVTDKGDVPEGYKVSRKEKRNFPLILESPSPNQTSLYFCASQTTGLANEKLFFGSGTQLSVL.

As to this clone: This CDR3 is also generated by other DNA sequences in the sample. The genes are TRBV28 and TRBJ2-1; 10 nucleotides match TRBD2. The CDR3 loop spans 16 amino acids. Germline V gene lookup returns CDR1 MDHEN and CDR2 SYDVKM. With V trimmed by 4 bases and J by 4 bases, 7 bases remained unmatched. The DNA of the CDR3 is TGTGCCAGCAGTTCCCGTTTAGCGGGAGGATACAATGAGCAGTTCTTC. Translating it yields CASSSRLAGGYNEQFF.

The CDR3, as DNA: TGTGCCAGCAGCTTGGTCTACATAACGGATTACAATGAGCAGTTCTTC. Residues: CASSLVYITDYNEQFF. The rearrangement uses TRBV5-6 and TRBJ2-1; D gene uncertain. Germline-derived CDR1 and CDR2 are SGHDT and YYEEEE. This CDR3 has 16 residues. V shed 0 bases and J shed 4 bases, with 14 bases lying between them.

This clone was detected only once. CDR3 in DNA: TGTGCCTCCCAACAGGGGGCGTGGGGGGCCAACGTCCTGACTTTC. This gives the protein CASQQGAWGANVLTF. This chain links TRBV28 with TRBJ2-6; the match to TRBD1 covers 9 bases. The CDR3 is 15 residues long. CDR1 MDHEN and CDR2 SYDVKM come from the germline V gene. V shed 11 bases and J 4 bases; nucleotides not matched to a gene: 9.

The gene calls are TRBV6-5 and TRBJ1-1, with a weak D call TRBD1 (6 bases). Trimming removed 7 bases at V and 3 bases at J, with 18 bases between. Germline CDR1 reads MNHEY; CDR2 reads SVGAGI. The CDR3 is 15 amino acids. CDR3 sequence (DNA): TGTGCCAGCACCAACCAACAGGGAGGGGACACTGAAGCTTTCTTT. Its protein product is CASTNQQGGDTEAFF.

V usage is TRBV19 and J usage is TRBJ2-2, with a tentative D call TRBD1 (5 bases). Trimming shortened V by 7 bases and J by 2 bases, and 8 bases separated the two germline ends. The CDR3 runs to 13 residues. CDR1 and CDR2 (germline): LNHDA, SQIVND (reference sequence). The CDR3 DNA reads as TGTGCCAGTAACCAGGGAAACACCGGGGAGCTGTTTTTT. This codes for CASNQGNTGELFF.

As regards this clone: This same CDR3 is encoded by further DNA sequences in the sample. The genes are TRBV4-1 and TRBJ2-7; no firm D call. Germline assignment: CDR1 MGHRA and CDR2 YSYEKL. The germline V and J ends were trimmed by 1 base and 6 bases, with 4 bases remaining between them. The CDR3 consists of 11 residues. CDR3: CASSQAGEQYF. The CDR3 DNA reads TGCGCCAGCAGCCAAGCCGGCGAGCAGTACTTC.

Regarding this clone: The identical CDR3 is also encoded by other nucleotide sequences in the sample. The chain is built from TRBV27 and TRBJ2-1; D is uncertain. Germline values: CDR1 MNHEY, CDR2 SMNVEV (reference sequence). V was trimmed by 3 bases and J by 2 bases, leaving 5 bases between them. This CDR3 spans 13 amino acids. Written as DNA, the CDR3 is TGTGCCAGCAGTTTCGGGCCCTACAATGAGCAGTTCTTC. This codes for CASSFGPYNEQFF.

The rearrangement joins TRBV9 to TRBJ2-3, with unresolved D. Trimming pared 4 bases from V and 0 bases from J, leaving 9 bases between. Germline CDR1 and CDR2: SGDLS and YYNGEE. The CDR3 spans 14 residues. CDR3 amino acids: CASSSVLSTDTQYF. In DNA form, the CDR3 reads TGTGCCAGCAGCTCAGTGTTAAGCACAGATACGCAGTATTTT.

This chain joins TRBV5-1 and TRBJ2-2; TRBD2 matches at 9 bases. This CDR3 is 17 amino acids long. J gave up 0 bases and V 4 bases, and 7 bases lay outside the gene matches. Germline V CDR1 and CDR2: SGHRS, YFSETQ. The CDR3 is CASSVPTSGTNTGELFF. The CDR3 DNA reads TGCGCCAGCAGCGTACCGACTAGCGGAACGAACACCGGGGAGCTGTTTTTT. Full variable domain (missing parts from reference TRBV5-1 and TRBJ2-2): KAGVTQTPRYLIKTRGQQVTLSCSPISGHRSVSWYQQTPGQGLQFLFEYFSETQRNKGNFPGRFSGRQFSNSRSEMNVSTLELGDSALYLCASSVPTSGTNTGELFFGEGSRLTVL.

For this clone: This same CDR3 is encoded by further DNA sequences in the sample. This chain uses TRBV5-1 with TRBJ1-1, with D tentatively TRBD1 (5 bases). CDR3 size: 13 residues. The germline gives CDR1 SGHRS, CDR2 YFSETQ. V was clipped by 0 bases and J by 5 bases, with 8 bases between them. The CDR3 loop is CASSLGRGTEAFF. The DNA for the CDR3 is TGCGCCAGCAGCTTGGGGAGGGGTACTGAAGCTTTCTTT.

The chain joins TRBV29-1 to TRBJ2-7; TRBD1 agrees at 8 bases. The germline V gene encodes CDR1 SQVTM and CDR2 ANQGSEA. This CDR3 has 17 amino acids. The J segment lost 2 bases and the V segment lost 1 base, leaving 13 bases of the junction unmatched. CDR3 in amino acids: CSVEGPLQGAPTYEQYF. CDR3 nucleotides: TGCAGCGTTGAAGGCCCACTGCAGGGGGCCCCTACCTACGAGCAGTACTTC.

This chain links TRBV6-5 with TRBJ2-1; D may match TRBD1 or TRBD2 (6 bases each). Germline V lookup: CDR1 MNHEY, CDR2 SVGAGI. V was pared by 2 bases and J by 6 bases, with 17 bases between. This CDR3 spans 16 amino acids. The CDR3 here is CASSYGSWGAGNEQFF. The DNA for the CDR3 is TGTGCCAGCAGTTACGGTTCGTGGGGGGCCGGCAATGAGCAGTTCTTC.

V and J are TRBV4-3 and TRBJ2-1; 10 positions match TRBD2. The CDR3 spans 15 residues. Germline V gene sequence: CDR1 LGHNA, CDR2 YSLEER. The J segment lost 7 bases and the V segment lost 4 bases, leaving 7 bases of the junction unmatched. CDR3: CASSRGLAKLNEQFF. In DNA form, the CDR3 reads TGCGCCAGCAGCCGGGGACTAGCGAAACTTAATGAGCAGTTCTTC.

CDR3 residues: CASSIQGARSSYEQYF. The CDR3 bases are TGTGCCAGTAGTATCCAGGGGGCGCGGTCCTCCTACGAGCAGTACTTC. The chain uses TRBV19 and TRBJ2-7; 8 bases agree with TRBD1. V was pared by 3 bases and J by 0 bases, with 7 bases of the junction left unmatched. Looked up from germline, CDR1 is LNHDA and CDR2 is SQIVND (reference sequence). The CDR3 covers 16 residues.

The CDR3: CASSVVSAGELFF. The CDR3 nucleotides are TGTGCCAGCTCAGTCGTTTCGGCCGGGGAGCTGTTTTTT. This rearrangement joins TRBV18 to TRBJ2-2; D ambiguous. The CDR3 has 13 amino acids. Germline CDR1 is KGHSH and CDR2 is LQKENI. Trimming took 5 bases from V and 6 from J, leaving 10 bases between them.

This chain links TRBV6-5 with TRBJ2-7; D unresolved. Germline values: CDR1 MNHEY, CDR2 SVGAGI. This CDR3 is 14 amino acids long. With 0 bases removed from V and 3 bases from J, the gap between germline ends came to 9 bases. In nucleotides, the CDR3 is TGTGCCAGCAGTTACTCGAGATCAGTCTACGAGCAGTACTTC. It encodes CASSYSRSVYEQYF.